A selection of T cell receptor beta chains follows, all from one sample in a study of brain T cells in children with intractable seizures. Using immunoSEQ multiplex PCR, the repertoire was profiled, and TCRdb retains in-frame clones only, with some absent. The sample has about 350,000 clones, over 90% seen once. The sequenced sample was peripheral blood, obtained more than 4 months after surgery. These receptors were collected from a boy younger than two with tuberous sclerosis and intractable seizures. Both conserved end residues are part of each CDR3. The D gene is left open where the match is weak. Expanded clones get a size class; other rows say once, few or many, or leave the size out.

d_call	j_call	v_call	clone_size	cdr3_nt	cdr3_aa
NA	TRBJ1-1	TRBV5-4	once	TGTGCCAGCAGCTTTGGGGTAATCGGGAACACTGAAGCTTTCTTT	CASSFGVIGNTEAFF
TRBD2	TRBJ2-7	TRBV27	NA	TGTGCCAGCAGTGTCACTAGCGTAGCCTACGAGCAGTACTTC	CASSVTSVAYEQYF
TRBD2	TRBJ2-1	TRBV4-1	NA	TGCGCCAGCAGGTTTACTAGCGGATCCTACAATGAGCAGTTCTTC	CASRFTSGSYNEQFF
TRBD1	TRBJ1-1	TRBV5-5	NA	TGTGCCAGCAGCTTCCTTGACAGGGGAGAAGGAACTGAAGCTTTCTTT	CASSFLDRGEGTEAFF
TRBD2	TRBJ2-7	TRBV5-1	NA	TGCGCCAGCAGCTTACTAGCGGGAGGAGGATACGAGCAGTACTTC	CASSLLAGGGYEQYF
NA	TRBJ2-1	TRBV6-1	NA	TGTGCCAGCAGTGAATACGGGGCCCCCTACAATGAGCAGTTCTTC	CASSEYGAPYNEQFF
TRBD1	TRBJ2-5	TRBV3-1/TRBV3-2	NA	TGTGCCAGCAGCCAAGAATTCCGGCAGGGGGCACGGTGGGGGGAGAAGACCCAGTACTTC	CASSQEFRQGARWGEKTQYF
TRBD1	TRBJ2-5	TRBV5-4	NA	TGTGCCAGCAGCTTGGGGGGGACAGGTCGAGCCGGGGAGACCCAGTACTTC	CASSLGGTGRAGETQYF
NA	TRBJ2-7	TRBV5-1	NA	TGCGCCAGCAGCCCCCTCCGTGATAGCTCAACGTACGAGCAGTACTTC	CASSPLRDSSTYEQYF
NA	TRBJ1-6	TRBV2	NA	TGTGCCAGCAGTGAAGCTTTGCCCACCCCCCTCCACTTT	CASSEALPTPLHF
NA	TRBJ2-7	TRBV7-6	NA	TGTGCCAGCAGCTTACTAGCGCCCAACGAGCAGTACTTC	CASSLLAPNEQYF
NA	TRBJ2-3	TRBV19	NA	TGTGCCAGTTCTACCTTGGGGGTCGGCACAGATACGCAGTATTTT	CASSTLGVGTDTQYF
NA	TRBJ2-3	TRBV9	NA	TGTGCCAGCAGCGTAGTAGCAGTAAACACAGATACGCAGTATTTT	CASSVVAVNTDTQYF
NA	TRBJ2-1	TRBV7-9	NA	TGTGCCAGCAGCTCCCGGTCTAGCTTCCCCTACAATGAGCAGTTCTTC	CASSSRSSFPYNEQFF
TRBD1	TRBJ2-7	TRBV6-5	NA	TGTGCCAGCGGGACAGGGGAGTACTACGAGCAGTACTTC	CASGTGEYYEQYF
NA	TRBJ1-1	TRBV7-9	few	TGTGCCAGCAGTCAAAGCCGGCTTGAAGCTTTCTTT	CASSQSRLEAFF
NA	TRBJ2-7	TRBV28	once	TGTGCCAGCAGTTTAGGCCTCGAGCAGTACTTC	CASSLGLEQYF
NA	TRBJ1-4	TRBV24-1	NA	TGTGCCACCAGTGACGGGACAGAAAAACTGTTTTTT	CATSDGTEKLFF
NA	TRBJ2-2	TRBV27	NA	TGTGCCAGCAGCTTAGAGGACACCGGGGAGCTGTTTTTT	CASSLEDTGELFF
TRBD2	TRBJ2-7	TRBV27	NA	TGTGCCAGCAGTTTATCGGGTAGCGGGAGCCTCTACGAGCAGTACTTC	CASSLSGSGSLYEQYF
NA	TRBJ2-1	TRBV10-3	NA	TGTGCCATCAGGGCGGCAACAATCAATGAGCAGTTCTTC	CAIRAATINEQFF
NA	TRBJ2-7	TRBV10-3	once	TGTGCCATCAGTTCTCCGGGGTCCCATTACGAGCAGTACTTC	CAISSPGSHYEQYF
TRBD2	TRBJ2-5	TRBV19	NA	TGTGCCAGTAGTTCGACTAGCGGGGGACAAGAGACCCAGTACTTC	CASSSTSGGQETQYF
TRBD2	TRBJ2-5	TRBV10-3	NA	TGTGCCATCAGTGAGTTTGGACTAGCGGGGGTCCAAGAGACCCAGTACTTC	CAISEFGLAGVQETQYF
TRBD1	TRBJ1-2	TRBV13	NA	TGTGCCAGCAGCTTACGTACAGGGGTGGATGGCTACACCTTC	CASSLRTGVDGYTF
NA	TRBJ2-3	TRBV9	NA	TGTGCCAGCAGCGTAGGACCGGGAGCCCATCCTGCGCAGTATTTT	CASSVGPGAHPAQYF
NA	TRBJ1-1	TRBV5-1	NA	TGCGCCAGCAGCTGGGCGGCAGACACTGAAGCTTTCTTT	CASSWAADTEAFF
TRBD2	TRBJ2-7	TRBV14	NA	TGTGCCAGCAGCCCGGGACTAGCGGACGAGCAGTACTTC	CASSPGLADEQYF
NA	TRBJ1-2	TRBV30	NA	TGTGCCTGGAGTCGACGACAGGACAATGGCTACACCTTC	CAWSRRQDNGYTF
NA	TRBJ1-6	TRBV3-1/TRBV3-2	NA	TGTGCCAGCAGCCAAGGGTATGCAGGGGTTTCACCCCTCCACTTT	CASSQGYAGVSPLHF
NA	TRBJ1-1	TRBV27	NA	TGTGCCAGCAGTGACCTAAGTGGCACTGAAGCTTTCTTT	CASSDLSGTEAFF
TRBD1	TRBJ1-4	TRBV4-1	NA	TGCGCCAGCAGCCAATTAGGACAGGGGAAAAAACTGTTTTTT	CASSQLGQGKKLFF
TRBD2	TRBJ2-3	TRBV6-5	NA	TGTGCCAGCAGTTTAGCGGGGGGCACAGATACGCAGTATTTT	CASSLAGGTDTQYF
NA	TRBJ2-2	TRBV30	once	TGTGCCTGGAGCGAAGGACAGGGGGAGCTGTTTTTT	CAWSEGQGELFF
NA	TRBJ1-1	TRBV30	NA	TGTGCCTGGGCCCCTGTTCCGGGCCCTGAAGGGACTGAAGCTTTCTTT	CAWAPVPGPEGTEAFF
NA	TRBJ1-5	TRBV19	NA	TGTGCCAGTAGCATTGTTTGGGGGAATCCTCAGCCCCAGCATTTT	CASSIVWGNPQPQHF
TRBD1	TRBJ1-3	TRBV12-3/TRBV12-4	NA	TGTGCCAGCAGGTGGACAGGGGAGGACACCATATATTTT	CASRWTGEDTIYF
NA	TRBJ1-5	TRBV4-1	NA	TGCGCCAGCAGCCAAGATCTTCTGACAGGCGTCAATCAGCCCCAGCATTTT	CASSQDLLTGVNQPQHF
TRBD1	TRBJ1-2	TRBV24-1	NA	TGTGCCACCAGTGATTCGGAGGACAGGGGGCATGGCTACACCTTC	CATSDSEDRGHGYTF
NA	TRBJ2-7	TRBV9	NA	TGTGCCAGCAGCGTAGCTCCTGACAGGAGATACGAGCAGTACTTC	CASSVAPDRRYEQYF
NA	TRBJ1-2	TRBV12-2	NA	TGTGCAAGACCCCGACTGGGGGGCGGCTATGGCTACACCTTC	CARPRLGGGYGYTF
TRBD1	TRBJ2-2	TRBV11-1	NA	TGTGCCAGCAGACCTGACGGACAGGGGGACACCGGGGAGCTGTTTTTT	CASRPDGQGDTGELFF
NA	TRBJ1-6	TRBV5-6	NA	TGTGCCAGCAGCTTTACAGGGTTTTCACCCCTCCACTTT	CASSFTGFSPLHF
NA	TRBJ1-1	TRBV7-9	NA	TGTGCCAGCAGCTTAGGGCTGGTTATGAACACTGAAGCTTTCTTT	CASSLGLVMNTEAFF
TRBD2	TRBJ2-1	TRBV10-2	NA	TGCGCCAGCAGTGAGTCGAGCGGGAGCGTTTACAATGAGCAGTTCTTC	CASSESSGSVYNEQFF
NA	TRBJ2-6	TRBV4-2	NA	TGTGCCAGCAGCCAGGGGACGGTTAGCTCTGGGGCCAACGTCCTGACTTTC	CASSQGTVSSGANVLTF
NA	TRBJ1-5	TRBV6-2/TRBV6-3	NA	TGTGCCAGCAGTTATTCGGTTGGGCAGGGTATTCAGCCCCAGCATTTT	CASSYSVGQGIQPQHF
TRBD2	TRBJ2-1	TRBV14	NA	TGTGCCAGTAGCGGGGGGGCTTATGAGCAGTTCTTC	CASSGGAYEQFF
TRBD2	TRBJ2-3	TRBV24-1	NA	TGTGCCACCAGTGATCGACTAGCGGCAGATACGCAGTATTTT	CATSDRLAADTQYF
NA	TRBJ2-5	TRBV18	NA	TGTGCCAGCTCACCGGCTAGGTCAGGGGTATTGGAGACCCAGTACTTC	CASSPARSGVLETQYF
NA	TRBJ2-2	TRBV24-1	NA	TGTGCCACCAGTGACCCGAACGTTGCCGGGGAGCTGTTTTTT	CATSDPNVAGELFF
NA	TRBJ2-3	TRBV7-8	NA	TGTGCCAGCAGCCCAAATAGGGGGTTACCCACAGATACGCAGTATTTT	CASSPNRGLPTDTQYF
TRBD2	TRBJ2-7	TRBV7-2	NA	TGTGCCAGCAGCTTCCTCCAATATAGCGGGAGTGCATACGAGCAGTACTTC	CASSFLQYSGSAYEQYF
TRBD2	TRBJ2-1	TRBV10-1	NA	TGCGCCAGCAGTGAAGGCGGGAGTTTGTACAATGAGCAGTTCTTC	CASSEGGSLYNEQFF